A single sample gave rise to the 20 T cell receptor beta chains below, sequenced in a study of early T cells in non-severe SARS-CoV-2 infection. TCRdb re-derived calls from the 5' RACE reads in MiXCR, one entry per CDR3 protein. The repertoire holds 60,000 to 75,000 distinct CDR3 sequences, with 4% to 6% as singletons. This specimen consisted of whole blood, obtained at baseline. These receptors were taken from an adult who was a healthcare worker with PCR-confirmed SARS-CoV-2 infection or an uninfected control (not recorded which). The donor label of this sample is uncertain.

Details on this clonotype: A junction end diverges from the germline sequence, so it may reflect a read error. This sequence joins TRBV2 and TRBJ2-5; the match to TRBD2 covers 11 bases. CDR1 is SNHLY and CDR2 is FYNNEI in the germline V gene. This CDR3 has 16 residues. DNA of the CDR3: TGTGCCGGCAGGGCACTAGCGGGGGATGGTGGAGAGACCCAGTACTTC. Translated, it gives CAGRALAGDGGETQYF.

The rearrangement links TRBV7-2 to TRBJ1-1; maybe TRBD1 (5 bases). The CDR3 is made up of 15 amino acids. V lost 1 base to trimming and J lost 3 bases, with 12 bases between them. CDR1 and CDR2 from the germline V gene are SGHTA and FQGNSA. CDR3 in DNA: TGTGCCAGCAGCTTAGTGGGGCAGGGCCACACTGAAGCTTTCTTT. Its protein product is CASSLVGQGHTEAFF.

This clonotype was counted ten times or more. V gene TRBV27 combines with J gene TRBJ2-1; 14 bases line up with TRBD2. Looked up from germline, CDR1 is MNHEY and CDR2 is SMNVEV (reference sequence). The CDR3 has 15 amino acids. The J segment lost 6 bases and the V segment lost 5 bases, leaving 3 bases of the junction unmatched. CDR3 sequence (DNA): TGTGCCAGCAGTCCGACTAGCGGGGGGGCCAATGAGCAGTTCTTC. Its protein is CASSPTSGGANEQFF.

This clonotype was recorded many times. This chain uses TRBV20-1 with TRBJ2-3; 7 bases match TRBD2. The trim removed 1 base at V and 1 base at J, leaving 5 bases unmatched. The CDR3 runs 15 residues. Germline loops: CDR1 DFQATT, CDR2 SNEGSKA (reference sequence). This CDR3 reads CSARVPTSGTDTQYF. The CDR3 DNA sequence: TGCAGTGCTAGAGTTCCTACTAGCGGCACAGATACGCAGTATTTT.

This clonotype was recorded a few times. J is TRBJ1-2 and V is TRBV20-1, with D possibly TRBD1 on 5 matching bases. Per the germline V gene, CDR1 is DFQATT and CDR2 is SNEGSKA (reference sequence). CDR3 length: 14 residues. The V end lost 5 bases, the J end lost 8 bases, and 21 bases lay between the germline ends. The CDR3 DNA reads as TGCAGTGCTCGCCGCCCCGGGAGGGGCTGGGGCTACACCTTC. Translation: CSARRPGRGWGYTF.

This clonotype was detected ten times or more. This chain uses TRBV5-1 with TRBJ2-3; D unclear. CDR1 SGHRS and CDR2 YFSETQ come from the germline V gene. This CDR3 has 13 amino acids. Trimming pared 7 bases from V and 4 bases from J, leaving 13 bases between. The CDR3 spells CASGQVGADTQYF. CDR3 nucleotides: TGCGCCAGCGGGCAGGTGGGCGCAGATACGCAGTATTTT.

This clonotype came up many times. J is TRBJ2-4 and V is TRBV4-1; the D is unclear. The CDR3 sequence is 16 residues long. Germline loops: CDR1 MGHRA, CDR2 YSYEKL. Trimming shortened V by 0 bases and J by 0 bases, and 9 bases separated the two germline ends. CDR3 in DNA: TGCGCCAGCAGCCAAGATCGGCGGCTAGCCAAAAACATTCAGTACTTC. This gives the protein CASSQDRRLAKNIQYF.

This clonotype was seen many times. The rearrangement uses TRBV20-1 and TRBJ2-5; the match to TRBD2 covers 12 bases. The CDR3 runs 15 residues. Unmatched junction bases numbered 4, after V lost 5 bases and J lost 0 bases. Per germline, CDR1 DFQATT and CDR2 SNEGSKA (reference sequence). The CDR3 reads CSAARTSGNQETQYF. The DNA of the CDR3 is TGCAGTGCTGCCCGGACTAGCGGGAACCAAGAGACCCAGTACTTC.

This clonotype has ten or more counts. The rearrangement uses TRBV20-1 and TRBJ1-5, with 7 bases fitting TRBD1. The CDR3 consists of 14 residues. Unmatched junction bases numbered 8, after V lost 6 bases and J lost 3 bases. Germline lookup yields CDR1 DFQATT and CDR2 SNEGSKA (reference sequence). CDR3 DNA sequence: TGCAGTGCCCACGACAGGGCCGACAATCAGCCCCAGCATTTT. It codes for CSAHDRADNQPQHF.

This clonotype was counted many times. This chain uses TRBV20-1 with TRBJ1-4; weak D call: TRBD1 (5 bases). Germline lookup yields CDR1 DFQATT and CDR2 SNEGSKA (reference sequence). This CDR3 contains 16 residues. Trimming removed 0 bases from V and 8 bases from J, with 19 bases in between. The CDR3 DNA follows: TGCAGTGCTAGAGATATGTCGGCAGGGAAATACGAAAAACTGTTTTTT. Translated, it gives CSARDMSAGKYEKLFF.

This clonotype has at least ten counts. This sequence joins TRBV7-2 and TRBJ1-2; TRBD1 matches at 7 bases. The CDR3 is 15 amino acids. With 1 base clipped from V and 4 bases from J, the junction kept 6 bases outside the gene matches. From germline, CDR1 is SGHTA and CDR2 FQGNSA. In nucleotides, the CDR3 is TGTGCCAGCAGCTTAGAAGGGACAGCTCCCTATGGCTACACCTTC. Protein product: CASSLEGTAPYGYTF.

This clonotype was counted at least ten times. The rearrangement uses TRBV3-1 and TRBJ2-7; maybe TRBD2 (5 bases). The CDR3 has 16 residues. With 0 bases removed from V and 2 bases from J, the gap between germline ends came to 14 bases. The germline gives CDR1 LGHDT, CDR2 YNNKEL (reference sequence). The DNA for the CDR3 is TGTGCCAGCAGCCAAGATAGCGCAGGCCAAGCCTACGAGCAGTACTTC. It encodes CASSQDSAGQAYEQYF.

This clonotype was seen ten or more times. The CDR3 DNA reads TGCAGCGTTGTGCAGGGGAATCAGCCCCAGCATTTT. Its protein is CSVVQGNQPQHF. The rearrangement uses TRBV29-1 and TRBJ1-5; a weak D match, TRBD1 (6 bases). This CDR3 is 12 amino acids long. Trimming removed 4 bases from V and 4 bases from J, with 8 bases in between. In germline, CDR1 is SQVTM, CDR2 ANQGSEA.

Only a few counts were recorded for this clonotype. The rearrangement joins TRBV28 to TRBJ2-3, with TRBD2 matching 14 bases. V was clipped by 6 bases and J by 4 bases; unmatched bases: 12. This CDR3 contains 18 residues. The germline gives CDR1 MDHEN, CDR2 SYDVKM. The chain's CDR3 is CASSPGTSGGVAADTQYF. CDR3 sequence (DNA): TGTGCCAGCAGCCCAGGGACTAGCGGGGGTGTTGCGGCAGATACGCAGTATTTT.

Turning to this clonotype: This could be a read error, since a much larger clone is one nucleotide away. This chain uses TRBV10-3 with TRBJ2-1; D may be TRBD1 or TRBD2 (5 bases each). Germline-derived CDR1 and CDR2 are ENHRY and SYGVKD. The CDR3 has 16 amino acids. Trimming shortened V by 6 bases and J by 4 bases, and 19 bases separated the two germline ends. CDR3 protein: CAIRSPAGTTYNEQFF. The CDR3 nucleotides read TGTGCCATCAGGTCCCCTGCAGGGACCACATACAATGAGCAGTTCTTC.

This clonotype was counted only a few times. CDR3 sequence: CASSKGTGISYEQYF. CDR3 nucleotide sequence: TGTGCCAGCAGCAAAGGGACAGGAATTTCGTACGAGCAGTACTTC. The rearrangement joins TRBV5-4 to TRBJ2-7; 8 bases are shared with TRBD1. This CDR3 is built from 15 residues. The V and J ends lost 4 bases and 4 bases, in that order; junction bases with no gene match: 10. In germline, CDR1 is SGHNT, CDR2 YYREEE (reference sequence).

This clonotype was seen at least ten times. The V call is TRBV6-5, the J call TRBJ1-2; a possible D gene is TRBD1 (6 bases). Trimming pared 4 bases from V and 4 bases from J, leaving 13 bases between. Per the germline V gene, CDR1 is MNHEY and CDR2 is SVGAGI. This CDR3 is built from 14 residues. The CDR3 region is CASSLIGGTYGYTF. CDR3 DNA sequence: TGTGCCAGCAGTTTGATAGGGGGGACCTATGGCTACACCTTC.

Many counts were recorded for this clonotype. The chain recombines TRBV20-1 with TRBJ2-7, with 10 bases that match TRBD2. With 2 bases clipped from V and 10 bases from J, the junction kept 11 bases outside the gene matches. CDR1 and CDR2 from the germline V gene are DFQATT and SNEGSKA (reference sequence). The CDR3 covers 14 residues. The CDR3, as DNA: TGCAGTGCTAGACAGGCTAGCGGGGGCCCCGGCCAGTACTTC. Its protein product is CSARQASGGPGQYF.

This clonotype appeared many times. The gene calls are TRBV20-1 and TRBJ1-6; the D gene is possibly TRBD1 (6 bases). This CDR3 has 13 residues. Trimming took off 6 bases at V and 10 bases at J, with 16 bases between the two ends. Germline V gene sequence: CDR1 DFQATT, CDR2 SNEGSKA (reference sequence). The CDR3 nucleotides are TGCAGTGCACCAACAGGGTCGGGATCACCCCTCCACTTT. It translates to CSAPTGSGSPLHF.

The chain joins TRBV27 to TRBJ2-2; 8 nucleotides align to TRBD1. V lost 5 bases, J lost 6 bases, and 5 bases stayed unmatched. Germline CDR1 reads MNHEY; CDR2 reads SMNVEV (reference sequence). The CDR3 extends over 14 amino acids. The CDR3 DNA reads TGTGCCAGCAGTATTAGACAGGGGTCCGGGGAGCTGTTTTTT. Amino acids: CASSIRQGSGELFF.